A single sample gave rise to the 11 T cell receptor beta chains below, sequenced in a study of vaccination and CD4 T cells after COVID-19. An Oncomine TCR Beta short-read assay was used to sequence the DNA from cultured CD4+ T cells. Each CDR3 protein is one row after TCRdb ran MiXCR on the PCR reads. The repertoire includes about 26,000 distinct CDR3 sequences, about 39% of them detected once, and under 13% sits in the top ten. Treatment noted: approximately nine-day PBMC culture with coronavirus spike peptide pools or control peptides (ViraFEST assay). Which antigens these TCRs recognize remains unknown. Input material: CD4+ T cells from blood, cultured in vitro. These TCRs come from a human donor who had recovered from COVID-19.

The chain is built from TRBV5-1 and TRBJ2-2; 13 bases align to TRBD2. The V and J ends lost 6 bases and 4 bases, in that order; junction bases with no gene match: 6. The CDR3 is made up of 16 amino acids. Per the germline V gene, CDR1 is SGHRS and CDR2 is YFSETQ. In DNA form, the CDR3 reads TGCGCCAGCAAAACTAGCGGGGGGGAAAGCACCGGGGAGCTGTTTTTT. This gives the protein CASKTSGGESTGELFF.

This clonotype was seen a handful of times. The chain recombines TRBV19 with TRBJ1-2; D unclear. CDR1 is LNHDA and CDR2 is SQIVND in the germline V gene (reference sequence). Trimming took off 3 bases at V and 1 base at J, with 12 bases between the two ends. The CDR3 is 15 amino acids. In nucleotides, the CDR3 is TGTGCCAGTAGTATCAAACACGGTTTTAACTATGGCTACACCTTC. Protein: CASSIKHGFNYGYTF.

The rearrangement uses TRBV7-2 and TRBJ1-2; D possibly corresponds to TRBD1 (5 bases). Trimming took 0 bases from V and 1 from J, leaving 9 bases between them. This CDR3 spans 15 amino acids. Germline loops: CDR1 SGHTA, CDR2 FQGNSA. This chain's CDR3 is CASSLAGGVNYGYTF. DNA of the CDR3: TGTGCCAGCAGCTTAGCGGGGGGGGTTAACTATGGCTACACCTTC.

The CDR3 DNA is TGCAGTGCTAAAGGGGAGAAATACAATGAGCAGTTCTTC. Translating gives CSAKGEKYNEQFF. The chain is built from TRBV20-1 and TRBJ2-1; D is perhaps TRBD1 or TRBD2 (5 bases each). The CDR3 has 13 residues. Deletions cut 4 bases from V and 4 bases from J, with 11 bases between. Germline V CDR1 and CDR2: DFQATT, SNEGSKA (reference sequence).

This clonotype has more than one count but fewer than ten. The CDR3 protein is CASSSPGTGKGQPQHF. CDR3 in DNA: TGTGCCAGCAGTTCTCCCGGGACGGGTAAGGGACAGCCCCAGCATTTT. This chain joins TRBV28 and TRBJ1-5, with a possible D match to TRBD1 (5 bases). Germline lookup yields CDR1 MDHEN and CDR2 SYDVKM. V lost 4 bases to trimming and J lost 7 bases, with 20 bases between them. This CDR3 has 16 residues.

This clonotype was counted between two and nine times. This chain uses TRBV7-2 with TRBJ2-3; 8 bases agree with TRBD2. V shed 2 bases and J 1 base; nucleotides not matched to a gene: 2. The germline gives CDR1 SGHTA, CDR2 FQGNSA. This CDR3 contains 15 residues. CDR3 region: CASSLLAGRTDTQYF. In nucleotides, the CDR3 is TGTGCCAGCAGCTTACTAGCGGGCCGCACAGATACGCAGTATTTT.

This clonotype showed up just a few times. V usage is TRBV12-3 or TRBV12-4 and J usage is TRBJ2-1, with 7 bases matching TRBD2. The V gene end was trimmed by 5 bases and the J gene end by 0 bases; junction bases not matched to a gene: 7. CDR3 length: 16 amino acids. CDR3 DNA sequence: TGTGCCAGCAGTGACCTAGCGGCCCACTCCTACAATGAGCAGTTCTTC. Amino acid sequence: CASSDLAAHSYNEQFF.

V and J are TRBV5-1 and TRBJ2-7; 8 bases are shared with TRBD1. Germline CDR1 and CDR2: SGHRS and YFSETQ. Unmatched junction bases numbered 7, after V lost 3 bases and J lost 5 bases. This CDR3 spans 14 amino acids. The CDR3 spells CASSYRQGAHEQYF. In DNA form, the CDR3 reads TGCGCCAGCAGCTACCGTCAGGGGGCGCACGAGCAGTACTTC. The whole variable domain, remainder taken from reference TRBV5-1 and TRBJ2-7, is KAGVTQTPRYLIKTRGQQVTLSCSPISGHRSVSWYQQTPGQGLQFLFEYFSETQRNKGNFPGRFSGRQFSNSRSEMNVSTLELGDSALYLCASSYRQGAHEQYFGPGTRLTVT.

This clonotype is judged large. The gene calls are TRBV27 and TRBJ1-6, with 8 nucleotides matching TRBD1. Germline CDR1 MNHEY, CDR2 SMNVEV (reference sequence). This CDR3 is 17 amino acids long. With V trimmed by 8 bases and J by 5 bases, 14 bases remained unmatched. The CDR3 is CASAAEGRGLDNSPLHF. DNA of the CDR3: TGTGCCAGCGCGGCTGAGGGCAGGGGGCTTGATAATTCACCCCTCCACTTT.

The chain recombines TRBV11-2 with TRBJ1-2; TRBD1 agrees at 8 bases. The CDR3 contains 16 residues. J was trimmed by 8 bases and V by 1 base; bases with no gene match: 12. Germline V gene lookup returns CDR1 SGHAT and CDR2 FQNNGV. The CDR3 nucleotides read TGTGCCAGCAGCTTAGGAGGACAGGGTTATTATAGAGGCTACACCTTC. This sequence encodes CASSLGGQGYYRGYTF.

The CDR3 protein is CASRAGTTRNYGYTF. The CDR3 nucleotides read TGTGCCAGCAGAGCCGGGACGACGAGAAACTATGGCTACACCTTC. V gene TRBV6-1 combines with J gene TRBJ1-2; possibly TRBD1 for D (5 bases). This CDR3 spans 15 amino acids. Germline V gives CDR1 MNHNS, CDR2 SASEGT. V was cut by 6 bases and J by 2 bases, with 16 bases left in between.